Listed here is a single TCR beta chain. Germline lookup yields CDR1 SQVTM and CDR2 ANQGSEA. J was trimmed by 4 bases and V by 7 bases; bases with no gene match: 9. The CDR3 covers 14 residues. This entry belongs to a study of blood T cell repertoires in COVID-19. As for the study in general: The study drew acute and convalescent COVID-19 samples from the United States, Italy and Spain.

Measured with immunoSEQ multiplex PCR; TCRdb has only the in-frame clones, and not every one. Here the sample spans about 380,000 clones, 75% to 90% being singletons. This clonotype originated in a woman aged 18-29 years with acute or convalescent COVID-19. The specimen was peripheral blood. The chain recombines TRBV29-1 with TRBJ2-1, with 8 positions matching TRBD1. CDR3 bases: TGCAGCGCCTCCGGGGGACAGGCATACAATGAGCAGTTCTTC. This sequence encodes CSASGGQAYNEQFF.